Each of the 10 T cell receptor beta chains below was sequenced from the same sample in a study of blood T cell repertoires in COVID-19. The table came from immunoSEQ multiplex PCR; TCRdb's copy has only in-frame clones and leaves some out. The sample records about 50,000 clones, about four fifths being singletons. Specimen: peripheral blood. The receptors were sampled from a woman of 80 years or more with acute or convalescent COVID-19.

The chain carries TRBV5-1 and TRBJ2-2, with D possibly matching TRBD2 (5 bases). The germline V gene encodes CDR1 SGHRS and CDR2 YFSETQ. The CDR3 sequence is 16 residues long. Trimming removed 4 bases from V and 1 base from J, with 14 bases in between. For the CDR3, the DNA is TGCGCCAGCAGCCCACGAAACGGGGAGAACACCGGGGAGCTGTTTTTT. Translation gives CASSPRNGENTGELFF.

V is TRBV29-1 and J is TRBJ1-1; perhaps TRBD1 as D (6 bases). The CDR3 spans 13 residues. Trimming removed 4 bases from V and 4 bases from J, with 13 bases in between. Germline lookup yields CDR1 SQVTM and CDR2 ANQGSEA. The CDR3 coding sequence is TGCAGCGTTGGGGGGCCGCGTGGCACTGAAGCTTTCTTT. Translating gives CSVGGPRGTEAFF.

The V and J genes are TRBV2 and TRBJ1-5, with 7 positions matching TRBD1. The junction had 4 bases not matched to a gene; V was cut back by 6 bases and J by 2 bases. Germline CDR1 and CDR2: SNHLY and FYNNEI. CDR3 length equals 14 residues. CDR3 coding DNA: TGTGCCAGCAGCAAAGACAGGGGCAATCAGCCCCAGCATTTT. The encoded protein is CASSKDRGNQPQHF.

The V gene is TRBV19, the J gene TRBJ2-7, with D maybe TRBD2 (7 bases). The CDR3 is 17 amino acids. Trimming took 4 bases from V and 0 from J, leaving 19 bases between them. Germline V gene lookup returns CDR1 LNHDA and CDR2 SQIVND (reference sequence). The CDR3 bases are TGTGCCAGTAGTACCACTCGAGGGGGACTACGCTCCTACGAGCAGTACTTC. Translated, it gives CASSTTRGGLRSYEQYF.

The chain has TRBV6-5 and TRBJ2-3; 7 nucleotides line up with TRBD2. The CDR3 is 14 amino acids. From germline, CDR1 is MNHEY and CDR2 SVGAGI. V was pared by 7 bases and J by 1 base, with 5 bases of the junction left unmatched. In DNA, the CDR3 is TGTGCCAGCAAGACTAGCTCGGGCACAGATACGCAGTATTTT. Residues: CASKTSSGTDTQYF.

The chain has TRBV11-2 and TRBJ2-5; 8 positions agree with TRBD1. The V gene end was trimmed by 5 bases and the J gene end by 4 bases; junction bases not matched to a gene: 9. The germline CDR1 and CDR2 sequences are SGHAT and FQNNGV. The CDR3 sequence is 15 residues long. As DNA, the CDR3 is TGTGCCAGCAGCCCCCGGACAGGGCGATCAGAGACCCAGTACTTC. Residues: CASSPRTGRSETQYF.

The chain uses TRBV15 and TRBJ2-7, with D possibly being TRBD1 (7 bases). With 0 bases removed from V and 7 bases from J, the gap between germline ends came to 16 bases. Per germline, CDR1 LNHNV and CDR2 YYDKDF (reference sequence). The CDR3 totals 15 residues. The DNA of the CDR3 is TGTGCCACCAGCAGAGATTTCAGGGGGGAAAAAGAGCAGTACTTC. The encoded protein is CATSRDFRGEKEQYF.

V and J are TRBV7-9 and TRBJ2-7; 7 positions match TRBD1. The CDR3 contains 15 residues. The V segment lost 2 bases and the J segment 2 bases; nucleotides outside the gene matches: 6. Germline CDR1 SEHNR, CDR2 FQNEAQ (reference sequence). The CDR3 nucleotides are TGTGCCAGCAGCTTAAGGGGGCAGGCCGCCTACGAGCAGTACTTC. It specifies CASSLRGQAAYEQYF.

The chain combines TRBV7-3 with TRBJ2-3, with 12 positions matching TRBD2. Germline-derived CDR1 and CDR2 are SGHTA and FQGTGA. The CDR3 spans 15 residues. The V segment lost 4 bases and the J segment 4 bases; nucleotides outside the gene matches: 3. The CDR3, as DNA: TGTGCCAGCAGCTCTAGCGGGGGGGCCGCAGATACGCAGTATTTT. Protein sequence: CASSSSGGAADTQYF.

DNA for the CDR3: TGTGCCAGCAGTAGCGGGGGGGGAGGAAATGAGCAGTTCTTC. Amino acid sequence: CASSSGGGGNEQFF. The V and J genes are TRBV6-5 and TRBJ2-1, with 10 bases aligning to TRBD2. Germline CDR1 reads MNHEY; CDR2 reads SVGAGI. There are 14 residues in the CDR3. After removal of 5 bases from V and 7 bases from J, the junction contained 5 bases not matched to a gene.